These 26 T cell receptor beta chains share one sample of origin, sequenced in a study of T cells in women clearing cervical HPV infection. Clones were read by immunoSEQ multiplex PCR, and TCRdb kept only the in-frame ones, dropping some. This table holds about 29,000 clones. Sample: blood buffy coat. These receptors were obtained from a woman aged 18 to 69 with a cervical HPV16 infection that either progressed to CIN3+ or cleared (not recorded which).

For this clone: The read gets to within 3 residues of the CDR3 end, and the germline J gene fills in the rest. This chain links TRBV20-1 with TRBJ2-7; 11 bases are a match to TRBD2. Germline CDR1 is DFQATT and CDR2 is SNEGSKA (reference sequence). Germline trimming cut 0 bases from V and 4 bases from J; bases unmatched to any gene: 5. The CDR3 covers 15 residues. The CDR3 region is CSARDFLAGGYEQYF. CDR3 DNA, as far as it was read: TGCAGTGCTAGAGATTTTCTAGCGGGGGGATACGAG.

For this clone: The read terminates 3 residues ahead of where the CDR3 ends, so the germline J gene completes it. This chain joins TRBV5-1 and TRBJ1-4; possibly TRBD1 for D (6 bases). Germline CDR1 SGHRS, CDR2 YFSETQ. The CDR3 consists of 15 residues. Deletions cut 4 bases from V and 1 base from J, with 11 bases between. The CDR3 loop is CASSLGQKTNEKLFF. The CDR3 bases that were read are TGCGCCAGCAGCCTAGGACAGAAAACTAATGAAAAA.

With regard to this clone: Read coverage stops 3 residues before the CDR3 terminus; the germline J gene supplies the remainder. The chain couples TRBV7-6 to TRBJ2-7, with TRBD1 matching over 11 bases. Per the germline V gene, CDR1 is SGHVS and CDR2 is FNYEAQ. This CDR3 spans 14 amino acids. V shed 5 bases and J 6 bases; nucleotides not matched to a gene: 6. Incomplete CDR3 DNA: TGTGCCAGCAGCGAGGGACAGGGGGAAGGCGAG. Translation gives CASSEGQGEGE. The CDR3 in its entirety is CASSEGQGEGEQYF.

Worth noting for this clone: The germline gene is not matched at one end of the junction; a read error may be the cause. The read comes to an end 3 residues before the CDR3 does, leaving the germline J gene to fill in the end. Distinct nucleotide sequences in the sample also encode this CDR3. The chain has TRBV29-1 and TRBJ1-3; 10 positions match TRBD1. This CDR3 contains 13 residues. The germline V gene encodes CDR1 SQVTM and CDR2 ANQGSEA. CDR3 bases read: TGCAGCGCCCGACAGGGGGCTGGAAACACA. Its translation: CSARQGAGNT. The CDR3, in full, reads CSARQGAGNTIYF.

Comments on this clone: Coverage ceases 3 residues before the CDR3 finishes, and the germline J gene fills in the end. The chain uses TRBV6-1 and TRBJ1-6, with D unclear. V was pared by 1 base and J by 0 bases, with 7 bases between. Looked up from germline, CDR1 is MNHNS and CDR2 is SASEGT. The CDR3 extends over 16 amino acids. The part of the CDR3 DNA that was read is TGTGCCAGCAGTGAAGTTTTCAGCTCCTATAATTCACCC. This codes for CASSEVFSSYNSP. The full CDR3 sequence reads CASSEVFSSYNSPLHF.

The DNA read from the CDR3 is TGTGCCAGCAGGACTCAGGGGAACACTGAA. This gives the protein CASRTQGNTE. The entire CDR3 sequence reads CASRTQGNTEAFF. J is TRBJ1-1 and V is TRBV6-4, with a possible D match to TRBD1 (5 bases). Read data end 3 residues before the CDR3 end; the end is taken from the germline J gene. Trimming shortened V by 6 bases and J by 1 base, and 9 bases separated the two germline ends. Germline loops: CDR1 MRHNA, CDR2 SNTAGT. This CDR3 is 13 amino acids long.

Comment on this clone: From the germline J gene comes the end of the CDR3, since the read stops 3 residues before it. The chain links TRBV11-2 to TRBJ2-4; D possibly corresponds to TRBD2 (6 bases). The CDR3 length is 15 residues. Trimming pared 0 bases from V and 6 bases from J, leaving 12 bases between. Germline V gene lookup returns CDR1 SGHAT and CDR2 FQNNGV. Incomplete CDR3 DNA: TGTGCCAGCAGCTTAGAGAGGCTAGCGACAAACATT. Translation gives CASSLERLATNI. Given in full, the CDR3 is CASSLERLATNIQYF.

Note on this clone: The read halts 3 residues ahead of the CDR3 end, with the missing end drawn from the germline J gene. The V and J genes are TRBV4-1 and TRBJ2-3, with no clear D. Per the germline V gene, CDR1 is MGHRA and CDR2 is YSYEKL. Trimming cost V 4 bases and J 0 bases, with 5 bases left between them. This CDR3 has 13 residues. Incomplete CDR3 DNA: TGCGCCAGCAGCCTGACTAGCACAGATACG. Amino acids: CASSLTSTDT. The whole CDR3 region reads CASSLTSTDTQYF.

As for this clone: The read terminates 3 residues before the CDR3 end, so the remaining end is supplied by the germline J gene. V usage is TRBV7-2 and J usage is TRBJ1-3, with D possibly matching TRBD1 (6 bases). V lost 1 base, J lost 7 bases, and 8 bases lay in between. This CDR3 is 13 amino acids long. Looked up from germline, CDR1 is SGHTA and CDR2 is FQGNSA. The CDR3 DNA, read in part, is TGTGCCAGCAGCTTAGAGGGGGGGAACACC. This encodes CASSLEGGNT. The CDR3 in full is CASSLEGGNTIYF.

Remarks on this clone: The read gets to within 3 residues of the CDR3 end, and the germline J gene fills in the rest. The genes are TRBV5-1 and TRBJ2-6; maybe TRBD1 (6 bases). The CDR3 is 15 amino acids. Trimming removed 3 bases at V and 4 bases at J, with 11 bases between. Germline-derived CDR1 and CDR2 are SGHRS and YFSETQ. The CDR3 is CASSSQGSGANVLTF. Incomplete CDR3 DNA: TGCGCCAGCAGCTCCCAGGGGTCCGGGGCCAACGTC.

As to this clone: The sequence runs out 3 residues before the end of the CDR3; the remainder is reconstructed from the germline J gene. V is TRBV2 and J is TRBJ1-6; 8 bases agree with TRBD1. The CDR3 contains 14 residues. Germline V gives CDR1 SNHLY, CDR2 FYNNEI. Unmatched junction bases numbered 5, after V lost 4 bases and J lost 9 bases. CDR3 DNA (partial): TGTGCCAGCAGTGTAGGCACAGGGGGTTCACCC. Translation: CASSVGTGGSP. The CDR3 as a whole reads CASSVGTGGSPLHF.

Regarding this clone: From the germline J gene comes the end of the CDR3, since the read stops 3 residues before it. The J gene is TRBJ2-3, the V gene TRBV20-1, with a possible D match to TRBD2 (6 bases). Trimming shortened V by 8 bases and J by 0 bases, and 12 bases separated the two germline ends. Germline CDR1 reads DFQATT; CDR2 reads SNEGSKA (reference sequence). CDR3 length equals 13 residues. The CDR3 bases that were read are TGCAGTCCCCGGCGGGGTAGCACAGATACG. Translation: CSPRRGSTDT. The whole CDR3 region reads CSPRRGSTDTQYF.

Points on this clone: The CDR3 extends 3 residues past the end of the read, so its final part is completed from the germline J gene. The chain uses TRBV5-6 and TRBJ2-1; 7 bases are shared with TRBD2. V lost 2 bases and J lost 7; bases outside the gene matches: 3. This CDR3 has 13 residues. Germline assignment: CDR1 SGHDT and CDR2 YYEEEE. The CDR3 reads CASSFLAANEQFF. Partial CDR3 DNA: TGTGCCAGCAGCTTTCTAGCGGCTAATGAG.

Incomplete CDR3 DNA: TGCGCCAGCAGCTTGGTACCCAGGGGGCAAAAGGAAAAA. Encoded protein: CASSLVPRGQKEK. From start to end, the CDR3 is CASSLVPRGQKEKLFF. This rearrangement joins TRBV5-1 to TRBJ1-4; 8 bases agree with TRBD1. The read ends 3 residues early relative to the CDR3; the germline J gene fills the gap. CDR1 is SGHRS and CDR2 is YFSETQ in the germline V gene. V lost 0 bases and J lost 8; bases outside the gene matches: 9. There are 16 residues in the CDR3.

Concerning this clone itself: The sequenced fragment ends 3 residues before the CDR3 boundary, so the rest is inferred from the germline J gene. The chain is built from TRBV20-1 and TRBJ1-5; tentative D call: TRBD1 (5 bases). Trimming took off 3 bases at V and 4 bases at J, with 13 bases between the two ends. This CDR3 region has 14 residues. Germline V lookup: CDR1 DFQATT, CDR2 SNEGSKA (reference sequence). The CDR3 bases that were read are TGCAGTGCTAGTCCGCCGGGGGGGAATCAGCCC. Protein sequence: CSASPPGGNQP. The entire CDR3 protein is CSASPPGGNQPQHF.

Note on this clone: Read data end 3 residues before the CDR3 end; the end is taken from the germline J gene. The chain recombines TRBV6-1 with TRBJ2-6; D remains unclear. The germline V gene encodes CDR1 MNHNS and CDR2 SASEGT. This CDR3 has 15 amino acids. Trimming took off 4 bases at V and 0 bases at J, with 7 bases between the two ends. CDR3 amino acids: CASSAHYSGANVLTF. CDR3 DNA (partial): TGTGCCAGCAGTGCCCACTACTCTGGGGCCAACGTC.

On this clone: The sequence runs out 3 residues before the end of the CDR3; the remainder is reconstructed from the germline J gene. V gene TRBV2 combines with J gene TRBJ2-3; 8 positions match TRBD2. This CDR3 has 14 amino acids. CDR1 is SNHLY, CDR2 FYNNEI, per germline. With 11 bases clipped from V and 2 bases from J, the junction kept 9 bases outside the gene matches. The chain's CDR3 is CAGGLAETTDTQYF. The CDR3 DNA, read in part, is TGTGCCGGAGGACTAGCTGAAACCACAGATACG. The full variable domain, completed using reference TRBV2 and TRBJ2-3, is EPEVTQTPSHQVTQMGQEVILRCVPISNHLYFYWYRQILGQKVEFLVSFYNNEISEKSEIFDDQFSVERPDGSNFTLKIRSTKLEDSAMYFCAGGLAETTDTQYFGPGTRLTVL.

To note about this clone: The read gets to within 3 residues of the CDR3 end, and the germline J gene fills in the rest. The chain carries TRBV5-1 and TRBJ2-2, with TRBD1 matching 9 bases. The CDR3 spans 15 residues. After removal of 0 bases from V and 7 bases from J, the junction contained 4 bases not matched to a gene. CDR1 SGHRS and CDR2 YFSETQ come from the germline V gene. The CDR3 sequence is CASSLAGQGGGELFF. Incomplete CDR3 DNA: TGCGCCAGCAGCTTGGCGGGACAGGGAGGCGGGGAG.

Concerning this clone itself: The sequenced fragment ends 3 residues before the CDR3 boundary, so the rest is inferred from the germline J gene. The rearrangement uses TRBV5-4 and TRBJ2-2; TRBD2 aligns across 8 bases. Germline lookup yields CDR1 SGHNT and CDR2 YYREEE (reference sequence). CDR3 length equals 14 residues. The V and J ends lost 3 bases and 5 bases, in that order; junction bases with no gene match: 3. The DNA read from the CDR3 is TGTGCCAGCAGCTCGGGACTAGGTACCGGGGAG. Encoded protein: CASSSGLGTGE. The entire CDR3 is CASSSGLGTGELFF.

Note on this clone: The read halts 3 residues ahead of the CDR3 end, with the missing end drawn from the germline J gene. V is TRBV7-2 and J is TRBJ1-1; D possibly corresponds to TRBD1 (6 bases). The CDR3 totals 14 residues. The V and J ends lost 5 bases and 5 bases respectively, with 15 bases between them. Germline V gives CDR1 SGHTA, CDR2 FQGNSA. The CDR3 protein is CASSPYSRGTEAFF. CDR3 DNA (partial): TGTGCCAGCAGCCCGTATAGTAGGGGGACTGAA.

Notes on this clone: The read ends 3 residues before the CDR3 terminus; that terminus is restored from the germline J gene. V is TRBV2 and J is TRBJ2-2, with 11 bases identical to TRBD2. The CDR3 extends over 15 amino acids. CDR1 is SNHLY and CDR2 is FYNNEI in the germline V gene. The V segment lost 4 bases and the J segment 7 bases; nucleotides outside the gene matches: 5. The CDR3 loop reads CASSALAGELGELFF. The sequenced part of the CDR3 DNA is TGTGCCAGCAGTGCACTAGCGGGAGAACTCGGGGAG.

Of note for this clone: The sequenced fragment ends 3 residues before the CDR3 boundary, so the rest is inferred from the germline J gene. The V call is TRBV2, the J call TRBJ2-7, with D possibly matching TRBD2 (5 bases). The CDR3 covers 14 residues. Germline lookup yields CDR1 SNHLY and CDR2 FYNNEI. The V gene lost 6 bases and the J gene lost 0 bases, with 12 bases spanning the gap. This CDR3 is CASRTRRSSYEQYF. The DNA read from the CDR3 is TGTGCCAGCAGAACTAGAAGGAGCTCCTACGAG.

A word on this clone: With the read ending 3 residues before the CDR3 end, the germline J gene is used to fill in that end. The chain couples TRBV11-2 to TRBJ2-2; D not resolved. This CDR3 is 14 amino acids long. Germline assignment: CDR1 SGHAT and CDR2 FQNNGV. V lost 0 bases and J 7 bases, leaving 9 bases between the germline ends. The chain's CDR3 is CASSLEPGHGELFF. CDR3 DNA (partial): TGTGCCAGCAGCTTAGAACCAGGCCACGGGGAG.

Concerning this clone itself: The read terminates 3 residues before the CDR3 end, so the remaining end is supplied by the germline J gene. The chain combines TRBV2 with TRBJ1-2; 9 bases fit TRBD1. Trimming removed 0 bases from V and 5 bases from J; junction bases left unmatched: 7. The CDR3 sequence is 16 residues long. Germline CDR1 is SNHLY and CDR2 is FYNNEI. The CDR3 region is CASSEATDRGLYGYTF. CDR3 bases read: TGTGCCAGCAGTGAAGCCACGGACAGGGGACTGTATGGC.

As for this clone: The sequenced fragment ends 3 residues before the CDR3 boundary, so the rest is inferred from the germline J gene. The gene calls are TRBV12-3 or TRBV12-4 and TRBJ2-3; a weak D match, TRBD2 (6 bases). Trimming left V 0 bases short and J 3 bases short, with 10 bases between. This CDR3 region has 15 residues. CDR3 DNA, as far as it was read: TGTGCCAGCAGTTTAGCGCAGGAGGGGACAGATACG. As protein: CASSLAQEGTDT. The whole CDR3 region reads CASSLAQEGTDTQYF.

A word on this clone: The DNA ends 3 residues before the CDR3 does, and the rest of the CDR3 is filled in from the germline J gene. This chain uses TRBV2 with TRBJ2-5; D is possibly TRBD1 (5 bases). V was clipped by 7 bases and J by 5 bases, with 14 bases between them. CDR1 SNHLY and CDR2 FYNNEI come from the germline V gene. The CDR3 contains 13 residues. CDR3 DNA (partial): TGTGCCAGCACAGGCAGGGTCGAGGAGACC. Translating gives CASTGRVEET. The whole CDR3 region reads CASTGRVEETQYF.